Presented here are 30 T cell receptor delta chains from one specimen sequenced in a study of Vδ1+ human thymocytes. General study results and limits: In the thymus, TRG and TRD repertoires looked highly polyclonal with Gaussian CDR3 lengths.

The antigens for these receptors are not known. The template was reverse-transcribed extracted RNA. Multiplex PCR used pooled V-gene forward primers and a constant-region reverse primer to amplify CDR3s. TCRdb ran CATT on the multiplex PCR reads. Of tens of thousands of delta-chain clones in the sample, approximately 15% were seen once. The sequencing input was Vdelta1+ gamma-delta thymocytes from the thymus. This sample's subset: FACS-sorted CD3+ TCRalphabeta- TCRVdelta1+ TCRVdelta2- thymocytes. These TCRs come from a boy under two years old who had congenital heart surgery.

Concerning this clone: The sample holds other DNA sequences that translate to the same CDR3. J is TRDJ1 and V is TRDV1, with 11 bases matching TRDD3. This CDR3 has 26 amino acids. V lost 2 bases to trimming and J lost 0 bases; unmatched junction nucleotides: 32. Germline CDR1 TSWWSYY, CDR2 QGS. The CDR3 nucleotides are TGTGCTCTTGGGGAAGGGGCGCCTTTTCCTACTCCAAAACTGGGGGATAGCGAAAAGTACACCGATAAACTCATCTTT. As protein: CALGEGAPFPTPKLGDSEKYTDKLIF.

The V call is TRDV1, the J call TRDJ1; tentatively, D is TRDD2 (5 bases). The CDR3 spans 23 residues. In germline, CDR1 is TSWWSYY, CDR2 QGS. Trimming cost V 2 bases and J 2 bases, with 36 bases left between them. The CDR3: CALGETAYSRLRGKKWATDKLIF. The DNA for the CDR3 is TGTGCTCTTGGGGAAACGGCCTACTCCAGGCTACGTGGCAAAAAATGGGCGACCGATAAACTCATCTTT.

This clone was seen a few times. J is TRDJ1 and V is TRDV1; 11 positions match TRDD3. Trimming removed 4 bases from V and 0 bases from J; junction bases left unmatched: 16. From germline, CDR1 is TSWWSYY and CDR2 QGS. The CDR3 covers 20 residues. The CDR3 reads CALGGRLLTGGYGDTDKLIF. CDR3 nucleotide sequence: TGTGCTCTTGGGGGCCGGCTCCTTACTGGGGGATATGGAGACACCGATAAACTCATCTTT.

This clone was found a few times. This chain uses TRDV1 with TRDJ1; D is unresolved. The CDR3 is 13 amino acids. The germline CDR1 and CDR2 sequences are TSWWSYY and QGS. V lost 4 bases and J lost 2, with 8 bases in between. The CDR3 nucleotides are TGTGCTCTTGGGGTCCGCCCAACCGATAAACTCATCTTT. Translating gives CALGVRPTDKLIF.

The gene calls are TRDV1 and TRDJ1; 9 positions agree with TRDD3. The CDR3 has 20 amino acids. Germline CDR1 and CDR2: TSWWSYY and QGS. V lost 1 base and J lost 0; bases outside the gene matches: 15. Here the CDR3 reads CALGERPYLYWGRYTDKLIF. The CDR3, as DNA: TGTGCTCTTGGGGAACGTCCTTACCTTTACTGGGGGAGATACACCGATAAACTCATCTTT.

In this sample, this clone turned up a few times. V gene TRDV1 combines with J gene TRDJ1, with D perhaps matching TRDD2 or TRDD3 (5 bases each). CDR1 TSWWSYY and CDR2 QGS come from the germline V gene. Trimming pared 4 bases from V and 6 bases from J, leaving 18 bases between. The CDR3 is 15 amino acids. The CDR3 DNA sequence: TGTGCTCTTGGGGGCATTCCTGACGGGGAGTATAAACTCATCTTT. As protein: CALGGIPDGEYKLIF.

The chain carries TRDV1 and TRDJ1; D remains ambiguous. V was shortened by 2 bases and J by 0 bases, with 19 bases between the two germline ends. The CDR3 runs 18 residues. CDR1 TSWWSYY and CDR2 QGS come from the germline V gene. This CDR3 reads CALGELSSAVLYTDKLIF. CDR3 coding DNA: TGTGCTCTTGGGGAATTGTCCTCTGCTGTCCTTTACACCGATAAACTCATCTTT.

This clone appeared a few times. V is TRDV1 and J is TRDJ1, with D possibly being TRDD3 (6 bases). Germline V gene data show CDR1 as TSWWSYY and CDR2 as QGS. Trimming pared 0 bases from V and 4 bases from J, leaving 21 bases between. This CDR3 is built from 18 residues. The CDR3 loop is CALGELRLGTERIDKLIF. The DNA for the CDR3 is TGTGCTCTTGGGGAACTAAGGCTGGGGACCGAGAGGATCGATAAACTCATCTTT.

About this clone itself: This specimen includes other DNA sequences encoding the same CDR3. The J gene is TRDJ1, the V gene TRDV1, with D possibly TRDD3 on 6 matching bases. The length of the CDR3 is 18 residues. The germline V gene encodes CDR1 TSWWSYY and CDR2 QGS. V was trimmed by 5 bases and J by 7 bases, leaving 29 bases between them. The CDR3: CALGPPHPVLGLDAKLIF. In nucleotides, the CDR3 is TGTGCTCTTGGGCCCCCCCACCCCGTACTGGGATTGGACGCTAAACTCATCTTT.

This clone showed up just a few times. The chain carries TRDV2 and TRDJ1; the match to TRDD3 covers 7 bases. The CDR3 has 17 amino acids. Germline assignment: CDR1 GEAIGNYY and CDR2 EKD. The V gene end was trimmed by 6 bases and the J gene end by 1 base; junction bases not matched to a gene: 16. The CDR3 DNA is TGTGCCTGTCGCAACTGGGGCCTAGGAGGGATCACCGATAAACTCATCTTT. Translating it yields CACRNWGLGGITDKLIF.

This clone came up a few times. The chain has TRDV1 and TRDJ1; 8 positions match TRDD3. CDR3 length: 18 residues. The V gene's germline CDR1 is TSWWSYY and CDR2 QGS. Trimming took 2 bases from V and 0 from J; bases not matched to a gene: 11. CDR3 protein: CALGEGRTGYADTDKLIF. CDR3 in DNA: TGTGCTCTTGGGGAAGGACGGACGGGATACGCCGACACCGATAAACTCATCTTT.

J is TRDJ2 and V is TRDV1; 7 bases align to TRDD3. The CDR3 extends over 19 amino acids. V trimming: 4 bases; J trimming: 6 bases; junction bases outside the gene matches: 20. Germline CDR1 reads TSWWSYY; CDR2 reads QGS. In nucleotides, the CDR3 is TGTGCTCTTGGGGTAAAAAGGAACTGGGGTAAACTTGTCCCAGCACAACTCTTCTTT. Translation: CALGVKRNWGKLVPAQLFF.

This chain joins TRDV1 and TRDJ1; 7 bases are a match to TRDD3. This CDR3 has 18 amino acids. The germline CDR1 and CDR2 sequences are TSWWSYY and QGS. V was clipped by 1 base and J by 0 bases; unmatched bases: 11. CDR3 nucleotide sequence: TGTGCTCTTGGGGAACCTACACTGGGGTGGTTGTACACCGATAAACTCATCTTT. As protein: CALGEPTLGWLYTDKLIF.

The V and J genes are TRDV1 and TRDJ1; D is undetermined. V was cut by 4 bases and J by 5 bases, with 26 bases left in between. The CDR3 has 18 residues. Germline-derived CDR1 and CDR2 are TSWWSYY and QGS. The CDR3 region has the DNA TGTGCTCTTGGGGTGACAGAGAAAGCACTCCTCGCGGGGGATAAACTCATCTTT. Translated, it gives CALGVTEKALLAGDKLIF.

This clone has more than one count but fewer than ten. This chain links TRDV1 with TRDJ1; no reliable D call. There are 13 residues in the CDR3. Trimming stripped 6 bases from V and 0 bases from J, with 8 bases between. Germline CDR1 and CDR2: TSWWSYY and QGS. CDR3 sequence reads: CALGWVHTDKLIF. CDR3 in DNA: TGTGCTCTTGGATGGGTGCACACCGATAAACTCATCTTT.

The J gene is TRDJ1, the V gene TRDV1; 7 bases fit TRDD2. This CDR3 is built from 18 residues. CDR1 TSWWSYY and CDR2 QGS come from the germline V gene. The trim removed 5 bases at V and 0 bases at J, leaving 15 bases unmatched. The DNA of the CDR3 is TGTGCTCTTGGGATTCAACCTTCCTCCCGTAGGCACACCGATAAACTCATCTTT. As protein: CALGIQPSSRRHTDKLIF.

Worth noting for this clone: A much more abundant neighbour one base away suggests this may be a read error. The same CDR3 is also encoded by other DNA sequences in this sample. The chain uses TRAV29/DV5 and TRDJ1; D uncertain. This CDR3 is built from 10 residues. Germline V gene lookup returns CDR1 NSMFDY and CDR2 ISSIKDK. Here the CDR3 DNA reads TGTGCCGCCTACACCGATAAACTCATCTTT. Amino acids: CAAYTDKLIF.

This clone was observed a few times. The V gene is TRDV1, the J gene TRDJ1; TRDD3 agrees at 8 bases. The CDR3 is 17 residues long. From germline, CDR1 is TSWWSYY and CDR2 QGS. V shed 6 bases, J shed 0 bases, and the junction held 12 bases outside the gene matches. CDR3 in DNA: TGTGCTCTTGGACCCAAGTCGGTCTGGGGGAACACCGATAAACTCATCTTT. This encodes CALGPKSVWGNTDKLIF.

In its sample, this clone was seen a few times. The chain uses TRDV1 and TRDJ1; unclear D gene. The CDR3 contains 13 residues. Germline CDR1 reads TSWWSYY; CDR2 reads QGS. V dropped 3 bases and J dropped 7 bases, with 12 bases sitting between them. CDR3 loop: CALGDPFSLKLIF. CDR3 coding DNA: TGTGCTCTTGGGGATCCGTTCTCACTTAAACTCATCTTT.

V and J are TRDV1 and TRDJ1; D is unresolved. Germline V lookup: CDR1 TSWWSYY, CDR2 QGS. V shed 5 bases and J shed 0 bases, with 22 bases lying between them. The CDR3 has 18 amino acids. The CDR3 DNA sequence: TGTGCTCTTGGGAAATCTGTCCCAAGGTGTGGGCACACCGATAAACTCATCTTT. Its translation: CALGKSVPRCGHTDKLIF.

This clone was counted only a few times. The V call is TRDV1, the J call TRDJ1, with a possible D match to TRDD2 (7 bases). This CDR3 spans 17 amino acids. V was trimmed by 5 bases and J by 0 bases, leaving 19 bases between them. Per the germline V gene, CDR1 is TSWWSYY and CDR2 is QGS. CDR3 nucleotide sequence: TGTGCTCTTGGGACTGCCTTCCTGGGGTCGAACACCGATAAACTCATCTTT. It encodes CALGTAFLGSNTDKLIF.

This clone was observed a handful of times. J is TRDJ1 and V is TRDV1; 9 bases are a match to TRDD3. V dropped 0 bases and J dropped 0; count of bases not matched to a gene: 5. This CDR3 is built from 17 residues. Germline-derived CDR1 and CDR2 are TSWWSYY and QGS. CDR3 DNA sequence: TGTGCTCTTGGGGAACTGGGCTGGGGGATGTACACCGATAAACTCATCTTT. This encodes CALGELGWGMYTDKLIF.

The gene calls are TRDV1 and TRDJ3; TRDD3 aligns across 8 bases. The CDR3 loop spans 24 amino acids. Germline assignment: CDR1 TSWWSYY and CDR2 QGS. V dropped 2 bases and J dropped 0; count of bases not matched to a gene: 21. The CDR3 bases are TGTGCTCTTGGGGAATTATCCTACCTTTTTACTGGGGGTCATAGCTCCTGGGACACCCGACAGATGTTTTTC. Translated, it gives CALGELSYLFTGGHSSWDTRQMFF.

This clone came up a few times. The chain carries TRDV1 and TRDJ1; D possibly corresponds to TRDD2 (6 bases). Trimming cost V 4 bases and J 1 base, with 16 bases left between them. Germline CDR1 reads TSWWSYY; CDR2 reads QGS. This CDR3 comprises 16 residues. The CDR3: CALGAQAFPSTDKLIF. As DNA, the CDR3 is TGTGCTCTTGGGGCCCAGGCCTTCCCCTCCACCGATAAACTCATCTTT.

This chain links TRDV1 with TRDJ1; unclear D gene. The CDR3 runs 12 residues. CDR1 and CDR2 (germline): TSWWSYY, QGS. Trimming took 4 bases from V and 3 from J, leaving 6 bases between them. The CDR3 spells CALGGFADKLIF. The CDR3 DNA is TGTGCTCTTGGGGGATTCGCCGATAAACTCATCTTT.

This clone was seen a few times. V gene TRDV1 combines with J gene TRDJ1; 7 bases match TRDD3. The trim removed 0 bases at V and 0 bases at J, leaving 19 bases unmatched. The germline gives CDR1 TSWWSYY, CDR2 QGS. CDR3 length: 21 amino acids. CDR3 protein: CALGELQVSGGGGRYTDKLIF. The CDR3 coding sequence is TGTGCTCTTGGGGAACTCCAAGTCTCCGGCGGTGGGGGACGGTACACCGATAAACTCATCTTT.

The rearrangement joins TRDV1 to TRDJ1; tentative D call: TRDD3 (5 bases). Between the trimmed V and J ends, which lost 0 bases and 2 bases, there was a span of 10 bases. CDR1 is TSWWSYY, CDR2 QGS, per germline. CDR3 length: 15 amino acids. The CDR3: CALGELAGETDKLIF. The CDR3 region has the DNA TGTGCTCTTGGGGAACTAGCCGGGGAAACCGATAAACTCATCTTT.

Note on this clone: Other DNA sequences in the sample encode the same CDR3. V gene TRDV1 combines with J gene TRDJ1; 9 bases are shared with TRDD3. Per the germline V gene, CDR1 is TSWWSYY and CDR2 is QGS. With V trimmed by 5 bases and J by 2 bases, 21 bases remained unmatched. CDR3 length equals 20 residues. The CDR3 sequence: CALGNRTPYSPGGFTDKLIF. In nucleotides, the CDR3 is TGTGCTCTTGGGAACCGAACGCCCTACTCTCCTGGGGGATTTACCGATAAACTCATCTTT.

This rearrangement joins TRDV1 to TRDJ1, with 12 bases that match TRDD3. V was clipped by 1 base and J by 2 bases; unmatched bases: 14. Germline V gene data show CDR1 as TSWWSYY and CDR2 as QGS. This CDR3 comprises 20 residues. CDR3: CALGEPLGDTRSWRTDKLIF. The CDR3 DNA follows: TGTGCTCTTGGGGAACCTCTGGGGGATACGCGGTCCTGGAGAACCGATAAACTCATCTTT.

V gene TRDV1 combines with J gene TRDJ1, with D possibly TRDD3 on 5 matching bases. V was shortened by 6 bases and J by 5 bases, with 19 bases between the two germline ends. CDR3 length: 15 amino acids. Germline CDR1 TSWWSYY, CDR2 QGS. DNA of the CDR3: TGTGCTCTTGGCTCGCAGGGCCCTGGGATGGATAAACTCATCTTT. This gives the protein CALGSQGPGMDKLIF.